These T cell receptor beta chains were read from a single sample in a study of blood T cell repertoires in COVID-19. The data were produced by immunoSEQ multiplex PCR, yet TCRdb's version contains in-frame clones alone and is incomplete. The repertoire has approximately 93,000 clones, approximately 77% of them found once; the top ten carry around a tenth. Sequenced input: peripheral blood. Receptors originate from a woman aged 80 or older with acute or convalescent COVID-19. Each CDR3 is given without its conserved first and last residue.

V | CDR3
TRBV7-8 | ASSLEDRIHEKLF
TRBV6-5 | ASSSWLAGSTDTQY
TRBV7-2 | ASSLGAGVKNEQY
TRBV18 | ASSPGTSGHYEQY
TRBV6-6 | ASSFQALNYGYT
TRBV7-2 | ASSLVWTSGGEQETQY
TRBV20-1 | SAQGQYEQY
TRBV20-1 | SASTGVEAF
TRBV5-6 | ASSRAATAFTYEQY
TRBV28 | ASYPGVGGEKLF
TRBV19 | ASGWGVSTDTQY
TRBV6-1 | ASSDGGDLQGRNQPQH
TRBV4-1 | ASSQDIGLAGGQETQY
TRBV4-2 | ASSQDNYLLDTQY
TRBV28 | ASSMIRGTEKLF
TRBV4-3 | ASSQVLAYEQY
TRBV6-6 | ASRSREKETQY
TRBV5-1 | ASSLTGGAYEQY
TRBV7-2 | ASSSSGRARADTQY
TRBV5-1 | ASSLGTGRETQY
TRBV7-2 | ASSSWTLATQY
TRBV19 | ASAWDSFTEAF
TRBV5-1 | ASSPGLMTYEQY
TRBV16 | ASSPLASGRNNEQF
TRBV28 | ASSPDSGGSYEQY
TRBV5-4 | ASSRTGVYGYT